This entry concerns a single TCR beta chain. V lost 1 base to trimming and J lost 8 bases, with 14 bases between them. In germline, CDR1 is MNHNS, CDR2 SASEGT. The CDR3 spans 14 residues. The record originates from a study of response to subunit inactivated influenza vaccine. TCRdb itself ran the RT-PCR reads through MiXCR, one entry per CDR3 protein. This table has over 750,000 distinct CDR3 sequences, 21% appearing once. V gene TRBV6-1 combines with J gene TRBJ1-2; tentatively, D is TRBD1 (5 bases). Material: PBMCs from blood, obtained about 5 days after vaccination. This TCR was sampled from a middle-aged man who received an inactivated influenza vaccine. The CDR3 region has the DNA TGTGCCAGCAGTGAAGGGACAAGGTCTTTGGGCTACACCTTC. It codes for CASSEGTRSLGYTF.